The rows below give T cell receptor beta chains drawn from one sample of a study of shared clonotypes between healthy human individuals. Sequencing was performed with immunoSEQ multiplex PCR; in TCRdb, only in-frame clones are kept and a portion is missing. The table records over a million clones, around 97% of them present only once. The sample was naive CD4+ T cells sorted from blood. The source is a man aged 25 to 40 in good health. The CDR3 runs from the conserved cysteine through the conserved F or W. D genes are given only for firm matches. Not every row has a clone size; where given, it reads once, few, many or a size class.

V,J,D,size,DNA,CDR3
TRBV30,TRBJ1-1,NA,once,TGTGCCCTGGGGCAGGTCACTGAAGCTTTCTTT,CALGQVTEAFF
TRBV19,TRBJ1-1,NA,NA,TGTGCCAGTAAACTGAGGGCCACGGGAGTAGCTTTCTTT,CASKLRATGVAFF
TRBV18,TRBJ2-7,TRBD2,NA,TGTGCCAGCTCACGAGGGACTAGCGGGAGTTGGTACTACGAGCAGTACTTC,CASSRGTSGSWYYEQYF
TRBV9,TRBJ2-4,NA,NA,TGTGCCAGCAGCGTAGGGGCCAAAAACATTCAGTACTTC,CASSVGAKNIQYF
TRBV9,TRBJ2-2,NA,once,TGTGCCAGCAGCGTAGAGGAGGGGGACCGCCGGCGGACCGGGGAGCTGTTTTTT,CASSVEEGDRRRTGELFF
TRBV7-8,TRBJ2-1,NA,NA,TGTGCCAGCAGCTTAAGAGGGCTCTACAATGAGCAGTTCTTC,CASSLRGLYNEQFF
TRBV10-3,TRBJ2-3,NA,NA,TGTGCCAGCACACCGGCGGCTAGCACAGATACGCAGTATTTT,CASTPAASTDTQYF
TRBV10-3,TRBJ2-7,NA,NA,TGTGCCATCAAGGAGGCACTTCAATCGGGCTACGAGCAGTACTTC,CAIKEALQSGYEQYF
TRBV4-3,TRBJ2-7,TRBD1,NA,TGCGCCAGCAGCCAAGAGGGGGGACAGGGCTACGAGCAGTACTTC,CASSQEGGQGYEQYF
TRBV6-5,TRBJ2-3,TRBD2,NA,TGTGCCAGCAGTTCTAGCGGGAGGGCCAGAGATACGCAGTATTTT,CASSSSGRARDTQYF
TRBV5-4,TRBJ1-4,NA,NA,TGTGCCAGCAGCCCCGAGGGTGGGGCTAATGAAAAACTGTTTTTT,CASSPEGGANEKLFF
TRBV28,TRBJ1-2,NA,NA,TGTGCCAGCAGTACCCCTGCGGGGAATTATGGCTACACCTTC,CASSTPAGNYGYTF
TRBV28,TRBJ2-7,TRBD1,once,TGTGCCAGCAGTTTGGGACAGGGGGCGGCCGAGCAGTACTTC,CASSLGQGAAEQYF
TRBV2,TRBJ2-1,NA,NA,TGTGCCAGCAGTACCCCCTTGATGGGCTACAATGAGCAGTTCTTC,CASSTPLMGYNEQFF
TRBV7-8,TRBJ2-6,NA,NA,TGTGCCAGCGGTAGTTCTGGGGCCAACGTCCTGACTTTC,CASGSSGANVLTF
TRBV28,TRBJ2-7,TRBD2,once,TGTGCCAGCAGTCGATTTAGCGGGAGTCTTAACGAGCAGTACTTC,CASSRFSGSLNEQYF
TRBV30,TRBJ2-2,NA,once,TGTGCCTGGATTGACAAGGGGTCGAACACCGGGGAGCTGTTTTTT,CAWIDKGSNTGELFF
TRBV19,TRBJ2-1,TRBD1,once,TGTGCCAGTAGTATCAGTAACAGGGGAACCTACTATGAGCAGTTCTTC,CASSISNRGTYYEQFF
TRBV18,TRBJ2-5,NA,NA,TGTGCCAGCTCACCAAGAGCCAGGGAACAAGAGACCCAGTACTTC,CASSPRAREQETQYF
TRBV6-5,TRBJ1-1,TRBD1,NA,TGTGCCAGCAGTTACAGGGACAGGGGGGGGACTGAAGCTTTCTTT,CASSYRDRGGTEAFF
TRBV5-1,TRBJ1-1,NA,NA,TGCGCCAGCAGCAATCTCCCCGCGCCGAACACTGAAGCTTTCTTT,CASSNLPAPNTEAFF
TRBV14,TRBJ2-7,NA,NA,TGTGCCAGCGGGGGCTTTTCACTATACAAATACGAGCAGTACTTC,CASGGFSLYKYEQYF
TRBV5-1,TRBJ2-2,NA,NA,TGCGCCAGCAGCTGGGGCCTAGTGGGCACCGGGGAGCTGTTTTTT,CASSWGLVGTGELFF
TRBV10-1,TRBJ2-7,NA,NA,TGCGCCAGCAGTGATGGTATGGCGGGGTTCTACGAGCAGTACTTC,CASSDGMAGFYEQYF
TRBV6-5,TRBJ2-7,NA,NA,TGTGCCAGCAGTTACATGGGGTTACAGTACGAGCAGTACTTC,CASSYMGLQYEQYF
TRBV9,TRBJ1-2,NA,NA,TGTGCCAGCAGCGTAGAAGGACAGATCCAGTATGGCTACACCTTC,CASSVEGQIQYGYTF
TRBV5-1,TRBJ2-5,NA,NA,TGCGCCAGCAGCCAACAGCAGGTTCAAGAGACCCAGTACTTC,CASSQQQVQETQYF
TRBV13,TRBJ1-1,NA,few,TGTGCCAGCAGCTTAGGAGGGCTGTACACTGAAGCTTTCTTT,CASSLGGLYTEAFF
TRBV10-3,TRBJ1-1,NA,NA,TGTGCCATCAGTGCCGACGGGAGGAACACTGAAGCTTTCTTT,CAISADGRNTEAFF
TRBV18,TRBJ2-4,TRBD1,NA,TGTGCCAGCTCAGCTACAGGGGACATTCAGTACTTC,CASSATGDIQYF
TRBV19,TRBJ2-1,TRBD1,NA,TGTGCCAGTAGTACGGGACAGGGGGCCCTTACCCAGTTCTTC,CASSTGQGALTQFF
TRBV10-3,TRBJ2-5,TRBD2,NA,TGTGCCATCAGTGAGCGCCTACCGGGACTAGATGGAGCCCAGTACTTC,CAISERLPGLDGAQYF
TRBV7-9,TRBJ1-1,NA,NA,TGTGCCAGCAGCAATTACAGGGAGGGAACTGAAGCTTTCTTT,CASSNYREGTEAFF
TRBV7-2,TRBJ2-3,TRBD1,NA,TGTGCCAGCAGTCAACAGGGGACAGATACGCAGTATTTT,CASSQQGTDTQYF
TRBV9,TRBJ1-1,NA,NA,TGTGCCAGCAGCGTAGCCCAGGAGAACACTGAAGCTTTCTTT,CASSVAQENTEAFF
TRBV4-1,TRBJ1-1,TRBD1,NA,TGCGCCAGCAGCCGCGTAGGACAGGGGGCGCGCACTGAAGCTTTCTTT,CASSRVGQGARTEAFF
TRBV18,TRBJ2-1,TRBD2,NA,TGTGCCAGCTCCTCTCTGGGCGGGAGTACCCACAATGAGCAGTTCTTC,CASSSLGGSTHNEQFF
TRBV19,TRBJ1-5,NA,NA,TGTGCCAGTAGTGCCCCAGGGAGATTAACCCTAAATCAGCCCCAGCATTTT,CASSAPGRLTLNQPQHF
TRBV10-3,TRBJ2-1,TRBD2,NA,TGTGCCATGCTCCGAGAAGGCGGGAGACAGTTCTTC,CAMLREGGRQFF
TRBV28,TRBJ2-1,TRBD2,once,TGTGCCAGCAGTTCCGGGACTAGTGGCGATGAGCAGTTCTTC,CASSSGTSGDEQFF
TRBV9,TRBJ2-2,NA,NA,TGTGCCAGCAGCGTAGATTTCGGTATAGCGGCGAACACCGGGGAGCTGTTTTTT,CASSVDFGIAANTGELFF
TRBV5-4,TRBJ2-1,NA,NA,TGTGCCAGCAGCTTGGATGTTAGCGCGTACAATGAGCAGTTCTTC,CASSLDVSAYNEQFF
TRBV18,TRBJ2-5,NA,once,TGTGCCAGCTCGCAGAAGGTGAGAGGACAAGAGACCCAGTACTTC,CASSQKVRGQETQYF
TRBV15,TRBJ2-1,TRBD2,NA,TGTGCCACCAGCAGAGATAGCGGGAGGGCCGGGGGCAATGAGCAGTTCTTC,CATSRDSGRAGGNEQFF
TRBV29-1,TRBJ1-1,TRBD1,NA,TGCAGCGTTGAAGAGACAGGGGCCCCCAAACCGGAAGCTTTCTTT,CSVEETGAPKPEAFF
TRBV5-1,TRBJ2-6,NA,NA,TGCGCCAGCAGCTTTAGTCGGGGGATTCCCTCTGGGGCCAACGTCCTGACTTTC,CASSFSRGIPSGANVLTF
TRBV18,TRBJ2-5,NA,NA,TGTGCCAGCTTCACAACAGGTCAAGAGACCCAGTACTTC,CASFTTGQETQYF
TRBV18,TRBJ2-1,NA,NA,TGTGCCAGCTCACTTACACGGAGCTCCTACAATGAGCAGTTCTTC,CASSLTRSSYNEQFF
TRBV2,TRBJ2-4,TRBD1,NA,TGTGCCAGCACCGAGACAGGGGATTCTGACATTCAGTACTTC,CASTETGDSDIQYF
TRBV6-6,TRBJ2-2,TRBD2,NA,TGTGCCAGCAGTTACTGGACTAGCCAGACCGGGGAGCTGTTTTTT,CASSYWTSQTGELFF
TRBV27,TRBJ2-5,TRBD1,NA,TGTGCCAGCAGTTTATATGTGGGACAGGGCCAGGAGACCCAGTACTTC,CASSLYVGQGQETQYF
TRBV9,TRBJ2-3,TRBD2,NA,TGTGCCAGCAGCCAACAGCCCGGCGGGAGTGGCTCAGATACGCAGTATTTT,CASSQQPGGSGSDTQYF
TRBV6-6,TRBJ1-2,NA,once,TGTGCCAGCAGTTCTTCTTCAGGGTACTATGGCTACACCTTC,CASSSSSGYYGYTF